These T cell receptor beta chains were read from a single sample in a study of siplizumab effects on memory and regulatory T cells. Profiling relied on immunoSEQ multiplex PCR, and the TCRdb table lists in-frame clones only, not all of them. This sample has 57,000 or so clones; 79% occur once, and the top ten carry approximately 0.4%. Sample: memory CD4+ T cells sorted from blood. Source of these receptors: a human donor in good health. Both conserved end residues are part of each CDR3. Clone size appears in some rows only: once, few, many, or a class for an expanded clone.

V: TRBV27
size: -
J: TRBJ2-2
CDR3: CASSASRTSGGIGELFF

V: TRBV5-1
size: -
J: TRBJ1-1
CDR3: CASSLGQANTEAFF

V: TRBV7-3
size: -
J: TRBJ2-5
CDR3: CASSRQGEETQYF

V: TRBV19
size: few
J: TRBJ2-7
CDR3: CASRNPGQQPYEQYF

V: TRBV4-1
size: -
J: TRBJ2-4
CDR3: CASSQELRDRGREQYF

V: TRBV5-4
size: -
J: TRBJ2-7
CDR3: CASRNTGGEQYF

V: TRBV28
size: -
J: TRBJ2-3
CDR3: CASSQEIVDTQYF

V: TRBV11-2
size: -
J: TRBJ2-1
CDR3: CASSPRNEQFF

V: TRBV5-1
size: -
J: TRBJ1-2
CDR3: CASSSGQGGGYTF

V: TRBV28
size: few
J: TRBJ1-1
CDR3: CATQGTGRGNTEAFF

V: TRBV18
size: -
J: TRBJ2-3
CDR3: CASSMGQGTDTQYF

V: TRBV18
size: -
J: TRBJ1-1
CDR3: CASSLQGAEAFF

V: TRBV11-3
size: -
J: TRBJ2-1
CDR3: CASSPRGTRGTNEQFF

V: TRBV19
size: -
J: TRBJ2-5
CDR3: CASSMRSGIETQYF

V: TRBV1
size: -
J: TRBJ2-1
CDR3: CTSRSLMGSYNEQFF

V: TRBV5-5
size: -
J: TRBJ1-6
CDR3: CASSLAGKNSPLHF

V: TRBV6-6
size: -
J: TRBJ2-7
CDR3: CASSYSGSYEQYF

V: TRBV6-5
size: -
J: TRBJ1-2
CDR3: CASSYSGGGRSYTF

V: TRBV7-8
size: -
J: TRBJ2-2
CDR3: CATASATNTGELFF

V: TRBV11-3
size: -
J: TRBJ2-5
CDR3: CASSPGLAGGEETQYF

V: TRBV4-2
size: -
J: TRBJ2-2
CDR3: CASSPFNGGAGSGELFF

V: TRBV30
size: -
J: TRBJ1-2
CDR3: CAWSVGTYYGYTF

V: TRBV7-2
size: -
J: TRBJ2-5
CDR3: CASSLIGLAGAGEQYF

V: TRBV28
size: few
J: TRBJ1-2
CDR3: CASSYRDRALNGYTF

V: TRBV7-2
size: -
J: TRBJ2-3
CDR3: CASRSSGGVTDTQYF